This TCR beta chain was documented in a study of blood T cell repertoires in COVID-19. Study overall: From the United States, Italy and Spain came samples of acute and convalescent COVID-19.

V lost 10 bases and J 2 bases, leaving 14 bases between the germline ends. This CDR3 is built from 13 residues. TCRdb keeps only in-frame clones here, not all; method: immunoSEQ multiplex PCR. The data show 230,000 or so clones, roughly 81% seen once. This clone was counted a few times. The chain has TRBV12-3 or TRBV12-4 and TRBJ1-1, with unresolved D. Sequencing used PBMCs or T cells enriched from blood (not recorded which). This TCR was recovered from a woman in her 50s who had been exposed to COVID-19. For the CDR3, the DNA is TGTGCCACCAAGCGGGGAGAAAACACTGAAGCTTTCTTT. Its translation: CATKRGENTEAFF.